This TCR beta chain was sequenced for a study of cytomegalovirus exposure and HLA in healthy donors. Study at large: Inside one of the first data releases sat about 85 million unique TCRs taken from HLA-typed donors.

Note on this clone: Its antigen is not known.

Germline assignment: CDR1 SGHAT and CDR2 FQNNGV. V lost 5 bases to trimming and J lost 4 bases, with 18 bases between them. The CDR3 is 15 residues long. A multiplex PCR was run with 60 Vbeta primers and 13 Jbeta primers. Profiling relied on immunoSEQ multiplex PCR, and the TCRdb table lists in-frame clones only, not all of them. The sample holds 150,000 to 200,000 clones, under 80% seen once. General observations from the study: Researchers left out some V segments, among them TRBV6-2 and TRBV6-3, as indistinguishable. Diagnosis of cytomegalovirus status made by the classifier reportedly showed high specificity and sensitivity. Productive rates of about 90% or about 30% were seen for most TCR beta V segments in an earlier analysis.

Sample: PBMCs. The sequence derives from a female donor in good health and CMV-seronegative. The V call is TRBV11-2, the J call TRBJ2-7, with D perhaps matching TRBD1 (5 bases). CDR3 in DNA: TGTGCCAGCAGCGTAGGATCGGCAGGGATATACGAGCAGTACTTC. Residues: CASSVGSAGIYEQYF.